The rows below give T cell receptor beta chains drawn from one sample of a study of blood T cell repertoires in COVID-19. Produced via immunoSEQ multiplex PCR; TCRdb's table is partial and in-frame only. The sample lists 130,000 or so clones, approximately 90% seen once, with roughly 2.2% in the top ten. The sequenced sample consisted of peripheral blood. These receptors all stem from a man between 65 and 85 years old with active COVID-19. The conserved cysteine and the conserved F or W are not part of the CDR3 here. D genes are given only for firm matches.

ASSFWQGNEKLF . TRBV5-5
ASSLVGDTVYEQY . TRBV5-1
ASSLDRASPLH TRBD1 TRBV28
AISTGAGANVLT . TRBV10-3
ASSLGGQGDQPQH TRBD1 TRBV7-9
ASSYSMAGEAF . TRBV6-5
ASAPRAGQETQY . TRBV18
ASSLGQGGKGYT TRBD1 TRBV28
ASSRRGTGGSPLH TRBD1 TRBV5-6
ASATRDRVFGYT TRBD1 TRBV5-6
AWSPSGTYNEQF TRBD2 TRBV30
ASSLRDGQSYEQY . TRBV5-8
ASSLAPGGSGANVLT TRBD2 TRBV7-2
ASRETGFSYEQY . TRBV19
ATSSEGVSSYEQY . TRBV15
ASSPITGYTEAF . TRBV11-1
ASSLKTSGDAGELF . TRBV11-1
ASSSQQGPETQY . TRBV5-1
ASSLGAGNTEAF . TRBV7-2
ATAEAPSTQY . TRBV24-1
ASSVRDTNYGYT . TRBV9
ASSLTSGSGYEQF TRBD2 TRBV6-2/TRBV6-3
ASSPSGERNEQF TRBD2 TRBV3-1/TRBV3-2
ASRGQGYNEQF TRBD1 TRBV6-5
ASTPDRIQGYT TRBD1 TRBV28
ASSGRGGRYNEQF TRBD2 TRBV27
ASSPPGTPSYEQY . TRBV18
AISDRADTQY TRBD1 TRBV10-3
AIKEMDSSYEQY . TRBV10-3
ASSLGAAREAGETQY TRBD2 TRBV5-1
ATSDLVASGYNEQF TRBD2 TRBV24-1
ASSLPGTGGYEQY TRBD1 TRBV28
ASSQGLGAEQY TRBD2 TRBV7-9
ASIQGAGEKLF . TRBV21-1
ASIEVGQNSYEQY TRBD1 TRBV10-2
ASSWTPGQRYEQY TRBD1 TRBV7-2
ASSPPTTGGGIQPQH . TRBV18
ASSFIAGATGEQY TRBD2 TRBV5-1
ASSFGQGVYEQY TRBD1 TRBV5-8
ASSEGQISGNTIY . TRBV6-1
ASSQGQANTEAF . TRBV3-1/TRBV3-2
ATSDLLGQNTGELF . TRBV24-1